This T cell receptor beta chain comes out of a study of blood T cell repertoires in COVID-19. J lost 3 bases, V lost 3 bases, and 8 bases had no gene match. This CDR3 spans 16 amino acids. The germline V gene encodes CDR1 SGHDT and CDR2 YYEEEE. Only in-frame clones appear in the TCRdb table, and some are missing; sequencing was by immunoSEQ multiplex PCR. The table has roughly 75,000 clones, about 80% seen once. This chain joins TRBV5-6 and TRBJ2-7; 11 positions match TRBD1. This clonotype originated in a man in his 70s with acute or convalescent COVID-19. Sequenced input: peripheral blood. The CDR3 is CASSSGTGGEFYEQYF. DNA for the CDR3: TGTGCCAGCAGCTCGGGGACAGGGGGTGAATTCTACGAGCAGTACTTC. The complete variable domain, with remaining parts taken from reference TRBV5-6 and TRBJ2-7, reads DAGVTQSPTHLIKTRGQQVTLRCSPKSGHDTVSWYQQALGQGPQFIFQYYEEEERQRGNFPDRFSGHQFPNYSSELNVNALLLGDSALYLCASSSGTGGEFYEQYFGPGTRLTVT.